These 24 T cell receptor beta chains were sequenced from one sample in a study of patients and donors after allogeneic stem cell transplantation. MiXCR, run by TCRdb on the RT-PCR reads, gives a single entry per CDR3 protein. The sample lists about 960,000 distinct CDR3 sequences; around 17% were seen once. Sequences were obtained from blood, either unsorted or a sorted T cell fraction (not recorded which). All receptors derive from a human donor who was either an allogeneic HSCT recipient or a stem cell or donor lymphocyte infusion donor (not recorded which). It is not recorded whose cells these are; they may come from a transplant donor.

V and J are TRBV5-1 and TRBJ1-1; maybe TRBD1 (5 bases). Trimming pared 0 bases from V and 4 bases from J, leaving 16 bases between. Germline V gives CDR1 SGHRS, CDR2 YFSETQ. The CDR3 length is 16 residues. CDR3 loop: CASSLAFVIGVTEAFF. In nucleotides, the CDR3 is TGCGCCAGCAGCTTGGCCTTCGTGATAGGGGTCACTGAAGCTTTCTTT.

This clonotype was observed a handful of times. The genes are TRBV11-2 and TRBJ1-2; TRBD1 might be the D (5 bases). Germline lookup yields CDR1 SGHAT and CDR2 FQNNGV. This CDR3 has 15 amino acids. Trimming stripped 1 base from V and 7 bases from J, with 16 bases between. The CDR3 region has the DNA TGTGCCAGCAGCTTAGTACCGACAGCTCGGGGTGGCTACACCTTC. Its protein is CASSLVPTARGGYTF.

The chain uses TRBV5-1 and TRBJ1-1, with D maybe TRBD1 (5 bases). The CDR3 spans 14 residues. CDR1 and CDR2 (germline): SGHRS, YFSETQ. The V end lost 1 base, the J end lost 4 bases, and 11 bases lay between the germline ends. CDR3 protein: CASSLQRGITEAFF. For the CDR3, the DNA is TGCGCCAGCAGCTTGCAGAGGGGTATCACTGAAGCTTTCTTT. Filled out from reference TRBV5-1 and TRBJ1-1, the complete variable domain reads KAGVTQTPRYLIKTRGQQVTLSCSPISGHRSVSWYQQTPGQGLQFLFEYFSETQRNKGNFPGRFSGRQFSNSRSEMNVSTLELGDSALYLCASSLQRGITEAFFGQGTRLTVV.

Ten or more counts support this clonotype. The rearrangement uses TRBV24-1 and TRBJ2-2; D remains unclear. Trimming removed 4 bases from V and 4 bases from J, with 3 bases in between. Germline CDR1 KGHDR, CDR2 SFDVKD. This CDR3 is built from 12 residues. The CDR3 loop is CATSEFTGELFF. The CDR3 DNA follows: TGTGCCACCAGTGAATTCACCGGGGAGCTGTTTTTT.

This clonotype was detected only a few times. This chain joins TRBV10-3 and TRBJ1-1; possible D gene TRBD1, 6 bases. Per the germline V gene, CDR1 is ENHRY and CDR2 is SYGVKD. V was clipped by 6 bases and J by 4 bases, with 12 bases between them. CDR3 size: 13 residues. The CDR3 DNA sequence: TGTGCCATCAGGGAAGACAGGTCCACTGAAGCTTTCTTT. Its protein product is CAIREDRSTEAFF.

This clonotype was recorded a few times. This chain joins TRBV15 and TRBJ2-7, with TRBD2 matching over 7 bases. Germline values: CDR1 LNHNV, CDR2 YYDKDF (reference sequence). After removal of 4 bases from V and 9 bases from J, the junction contained 9 bases not matched to a gene. This CDR3 has 13 residues. As DNA, the CDR3 is TGTGCCACCAGCAATCTCTTCAGGGAGGGGCAGTACTTC. Amino acids: CATSNLFREGQYF. Supplemented by reference TRBV15 and TRBJ2-7, the full variable domain reads DAMVIQNPRYQVTQFGKPVTLSCSQTLNHNVMYWYQQKSSQAPKLLFHYYDKDFNNEADTPDNFQSRRPNTSFCFLDIRSPGLGDTAMYLCATSNLFREGQYFGPGTRLTVT.

This clonotype was recorded a few times. The V gene is TRBV15, the J gene TRBJ2-7; 8 nucleotides align to TRBD2. This CDR3 region has 16 residues. CDR1 is LNHNV, CDR2 YYDKDF, per germline (reference sequence). V gave up 1 base and J gave up 3 bases; unmatched junction bases: 8. The CDR3 loop is CATSRAPGSGSYEQYF. CDR3 DNA: TGTGCCACCAGCAGAGCACCGGGAAGCGGGAGCTACGAGCAGTACTTC. The complete variable domain, with remaining parts taken from reference TRBV15 and TRBJ2-7, reads DAMVIQNPRYQVTQFGKPVTLSCSQTLNHNVMYWYQQKSSQAPKLLFHYYDKDFNNEADTPDNFQSRRPNTSFCFLDIRSPGLGDTAMYLCATSRAPGSGSYEQYFGPGTRLTVT.

V usage is TRBV4-3 and J usage is TRBJ2-4; unclear D gene. The V end was cut by 4 bases, the J end by 7 bases, with 11 bases between. The CDR3 has 13 residues. The germline CDR1 and CDR2 sequences are LGHNA and YSLEER. The CDR3 sequence: CASSPEQWNIQYF. For the CDR3, the DNA is TGCGCCAGCAGCCCTGAACAGTGGAACATTCAGTACTTC.

The chain couples TRBV15 to TRBJ2-1, with a tentative D call TRBD2 (6 bases). V was pared by 1 base and J by 7 bases, with 17 bases between. From germline, CDR1 is LNHNV and CDR2 YYDKDF (reference sequence). The CDR3 is 16 residues long. This CDR3 reads CATSRVGTGEQNEQFF. The CDR3 DNA sequence: TGTGCCACCAGCAGAGTGGGGACTGGAGAACAGAATGAGCAGTTCTTC.

A few counts support this clonotype. This chain uses TRBV20-1 with TRBJ1-2; no firm D call. The CDR3 contains 14 residues. Trimming took off 5 bases at V and 4 bases at J, with 17 bases between the two ends. Germline V gives CDR1 DFQATT, CDR2 SNEGSKA (reference sequence). CDR3 residues: CSADPHNQAYGYTF. CDR3 DNA: TGCAGTGCTGACCCCCATAATCAGGCCTATGGCTACACCTTC.

V usage is TRBV6-2 or TRBV6-3 and J usage is TRBJ1-5; D gene ambiguous. This CDR3 spans 13 amino acids. The germline CDR1 and CDR2 sequences are MNHEY and SVGEGT. Trimming stripped 7 bases from V and 6 bases from J, with 13 bases between. The CDR3: CASNRGWGQPQHF. The CDR3 DNA sequence: TGTGCCAGCAATCGCGGATGGGGTCAGCCCCAGCATTTT.

This chain connects TRBV20-1 to TRBJ2-7, with TRBD1 matching 8 bases. The CDR3 runs to 15 residues. Germline V gene lookup returns CDR1 DFQATT and CDR2 SNEGSKA (reference sequence). V shed 0 bases, J shed 3 bases, and the junction held 7 bases outside the gene matches. CDR3 nucleotide sequence: TGCAGTGCTAGAGATCTCGGACAGGGATTCTACGAGCAGTACTTC. As protein: CSARDLGQGFYEQYF.

The CDR3 coding sequence is TGTGCCATCAGTGAGGCCCCAGGGGCCTACGAGCAGTACTTC. Amino acid sequence: CAISEAPGAYEQYF. The chain couples TRBV10-3 to TRBJ2-7, with D maybe TRBD1 (6 bases). Trimming shortened V by 2 bases and J by 2 bases, and 10 bases separated the two germline ends. CDR3 length: 14 amino acids. From germline, CDR1 is ENHRY and CDR2 SYGVKD.

This sequence joins TRBV9 and TRBJ2-1; weak D call: TRBD1 (5 bases). CDR1 and CDR2 (germline): SGDLS, YYNGEE. V lost 0 bases and J lost 10, with 8 bases in between. This CDR3 region has 12 residues. This CDR3 is CASSVGDSEQFF. CDR3 DNA sequence: TGTGCCAGCAGCGTAGGAGACAGCGAGCAGTTCTTC.

The CDR3 nucleotides read TGTGCCAGCAGCGGTGAGGGGGTAAGAATCTGGGCCAACGTCCTGACTTTC. Protein product: CASSGEGVRIWANVLTF. The chain is built from TRBV9 and TRBJ2-6; possibly TRBD1 for D (6 bases). The CDR3 spans 17 residues. Germline CDR1 SGDLS, CDR2 YYNGEE. Trimming stripped 3 bases from V and 5 bases from J, with 18 bases between.

V gene TRBV18 combines with J gene TRBJ2-3, with TRBD1 as a possible D gene (6 bases). Germline V lookup: CDR1 KGHSH, CDR2 LQKENI. This CDR3 is built from 15 residues. V shed 2 bases and J shed 2 bases, with 11 bases lying between them. The CDR3 coding sequence is TGTGCCAGCTCACCAAAGGGACACGCCACAGATACGCAGTATTTT. This encodes CASSPKGHATDTQYF. Full variable domain (rest looked up from reference TRBV18 and TRBJ2-3): NAGVMQNPRHLVRRRGQEARLRCSPMKGHSHVYWYRQLPEEGLKFMVYLQKENIIDESGMPKERFSAEFPKEGPSILRIQQVVRGDSAAYFCASSPKGHATDTQYFGPGTRLTVL.

This clonotype was found a few times. This chain joins TRBV18 and TRBJ1-4, with D possibly matching TRBD1 (5 bases). The V gene lost 0 bases and the J gene lost 3 bases, with 14 bases spanning the gap. The CDR3 extends over 17 amino acids. Germline loops: CDR1 KGHSH, CDR2 LQKENI. In nucleotides, the CDR3 is TGTGCCAGCTCACCACCCCGGGGGAGAGAGGCTAATGAAAAACTGTTTTTT. It translates to CASSPPRGREANEKLFF.

The gene calls are TRBV7-2 and TRBJ2-7, with TRBD2 matching over 10 bases. CDR3 length equals 14 residues. From germline, CDR1 is SGHTA and CDR2 FQGNSA. The J segment lost 3 bases and the V segment lost 4 bases, leaving 3 bases of the junction unmatched. CDR3 sequence (DNA): TGTGCCAGCAGCTCAGCTAGCGGGGGCTACGAGCAGTACTTC. Translated, it gives CASSSASGGYEQYF.

This clonotype was seen a handful of times. This rearrangement joins TRBV5-6 to TRBJ1-6, with D unresolved. The CDR3 sequence is 13 residues long. V was cut by 7 bases and J by 5 bases, with 10 bases left in between. Germline V gene lookup returns CDR1 SGHDT and CDR2 YYEEEE. The CDR3 loop is CASQYRNNSPLHF. As DNA, the CDR3 is TGTGCCAGCCAATACCGAAATAATTCACCCCTCCACTTT.

This clonotype was seen more than once but under ten times. J is TRBJ1-3 and V is TRBV4-3; TRBD1 might be the D (5 bases). Trimming removed 4 bases from V and 4 bases from J, with 20 bases in between. Per the germline V gene, CDR1 is LGHNA and CDR2 is YSLEER. The CDR3 sequence is 17 residues long. The CDR3 bases are TGCGCCAGCAGCCCTCTGGGGAGGGGAGTAGGCGGAAACACCATATATTTT. Translating gives CASSPLGRGVGGNTIYF.

This clonotype was seen only a few times. V and J are TRBV10-3 and TRBJ2-3; 8 bases map to TRBD2. The CDR3 has 17 residues. The germline gives CDR1 ENHRY, CDR2 SYGVKD. V lost 6 bases, J lost 0 bases, and 11 bases stayed unmatched. The CDR3 loop is CAIRQGGIAGSTDTQYF. In DNA, the CDR3 is TGTGCCATCAGGCAAGGGGGGATAGCGGGAAGCACAGATACGCAGTATTTT.

This clonotype was observed a few times. The rearrangement joins TRBV15 to TRBJ2-1; TRBD1 matches 10 bases. Looked up from germline, CDR1 is LNHNV and CDR2 is YYDKDF (reference sequence). The CDR3 runs 15 residues. V shed 1 base and J 7 bases; nucleotides not matched to a gene: 4. The CDR3 reads CATSRVGTGVNEQFF. CDR3 nucleotides: TGTGCCACCAGCAGAGTGGGGACAGGGGTTAATGAGCAGTTCTTC.

This clonotype has just a few counts. The CDR3 loop is CASSLMRAGEQYF. The CDR3 nucleotides read TGTGCCAGCAGTTTAATGCGGGCAGGGGAGCAGTACTTC. The chain combines TRBV12-3 or TRBV12-4 with TRBJ2-7; D is tentatively TRBD1 or TRBD2 (5 bases each). The V and J ends lost 2 bases and 7 bases respectively, with 12 bases between them. The CDR3 spans 13 residues.

CDR3 sequence: CASSPHVGQLGWDEQFF. DNA of the CDR3: TGTGCCAGCAGCCCTCACGTGGGACAACTGGGTTGGGATGAGCAGTTCTTC. The rearrangement joins TRBV7-9 to TRBJ2-1; D is possibly TRBD1 (6 bases). Trimming pared 5 bases from V and 8 bases from J, leaving 25 bases between. CDR1 and CDR2 from the germline V gene are SEHNR and FQNEAQ (reference sequence). This CDR3 spans 17 amino acids.